Below, 30 T cell receptor beta chains from the same sample are listed, as sequenced in a study of blood T cell repertoires in COVID-19. Here immunoSEQ multiplex PCR was the method, and the copy in TCRdb shows in-frame clones only, minus some. Of about 490,000 clones in the sample, approximately 85% are singletons; the top ten hold approximately 3.2%. Sequencing used peripheral blood. The receptors were gathered from a human donor in a cohort sampled during active COVID-19.

The chain's CDR3 is CASSFTFPEPAEAFF. As DNA, the CDR3 is TGTGCCAGCAGCTTTACCTTCCCTGAGCCCGCTGAAGCTTTCTTT. The chain recombines TRBV5-4 with TRBJ1-1; D gene ambiguous. Germline V gene data show CDR1 as SGHNT and CDR2 as YYREEE (reference sequence). This CDR3 has 15 residues. The V end was cut by 2 bases, the J end by 6 bases, with 17 bases between.

The chain has TRBV9 and TRBJ1-1; D perhaps matches TRBD1 (5 bases). This CDR3 region has 14 residues. With 2 bases removed from V and 1 base from J, the gap between germline ends came to 9 bases. Germline assignment: CDR1 SGDLS and CDR2 YYNGEE. CDR3 bases: TGTGCCAGCAGCGTTTCGGGGGGGAACACTGAAGCTTTCTTT. This translates into CASSVSGGNTEAFF.

The chain combines TRBV9 with TRBJ1-2; TRBD1 might be the D (5 bases). The CDR3 is 13 residues long. V was clipped by 0 bases and J by 5 bases, with 8 bases between them. CDR1 SGDLS and CDR2 YYNGEE come from the germline V gene. The CDR3 here is CASSVDDSYGYTF. The CDR3 nucleotides read TGTGCCAGCAGCGTAGATGACAGTTATGGCTACACCTTC.

The table lists this clone with a few counts. The chain has TRBV5-5 and TRBJ2-3; D remains unclear. The germline V gene encodes CDR1 SGHKS and CDR2 YYEKEE (reference sequence). V was trimmed by 1 base and J by 2 bases, leaving 11 bases between them. This CDR3 spans 15 amino acids. The CDR3 loop reads CASSLRQVSTDTQYF. In DNA, the CDR3 is TGTGCCAGCAGCTTGAGGCAGGTATCCACAGATACGCAGTATTTT.

The chain is built from TRBV7-9 and TRBJ1-1, with TRBD1 matching over 12 bases. The CDR3 runs to 15 residues. After removal of 5 bases from V and 4 bases from J, the junction contained 5 bases not matched to a gene. Germline CDR1 SEHNR, CDR2 FQNEAQ (reference sequence). The CDR3 DNA reads TGTGCCAGCAGCCGGGACAGGGGGCGCCTCACTGAAGCTTTCTTT. Its protein product is CASSRDRGRLTEAFF.

The chain recombines TRBV7-9 with TRBJ2-3, with 11 bases matching TRBD2. The CDR3 spans 16 residues. Looked up from germline, CDR1 is SEHNR and CDR2 is FQNEAQ (reference sequence). Germline trimming cut 2 bases from V and 3 bases from J; bases unmatched to any gene: 4. CDR3 loop: CASSLPLAGGTDTQYF. The CDR3 region has the DNA TGTGCCAGCAGCTTACCGCTAGCGGGAGGAACAGATACGCAGTATTTT.

A remark on this clone: One end of the junction fails to match germline, which may point to a read error. J is TRBJ2-7 and V is TRBV28; tentatively, D is TRBD2 (5 bases). Germline loops: CDR1 MDHEN, CDR2 SYDVKM. This CDR3 has 12 residues. The CDR3 protein is CASSSTEAGMDF. Written as DNA, the CDR3 is TGTGCCAGCAGTTCAACCGAGGCGGGTATGGACTTC. The whole variable domain, filled in from reference TRBV28 and TRBJ2-7, reads DVKVTQSSRYLVKRTGEKVFLECVQDMDHENMFWYRQDPGLGLRLIYFSYDVKMKEKGDIPEGYSVSREKKERFSLILESASTNQTSMYLCASSSTEAGMDFGPGTRLTVT.

This clone occurred once. The genes are TRBV25-1 and TRBJ2-1, with 10 positions matching TRBD2. Germline CDR1 MGHDK, CDR2 SYGVNS. The CDR3 runs to 15 residues. Germline trimming cut 4 bases from V and 7 bases from J; bases unmatched to any gene: 7. The CDR3, as DNA: TGTGCCAGCAGTGTCTCTAGCGGGAGTTCGAATGAGCAGTTCTTC. Residues: CASSVSSGSSNEQFF.

The DNA of the CDR3 is TGTGCTAGTGGTTTTCTCCAGGGGTCTGAAGCTTTCTTT. Translation gives CASGFLQGSEAFF. This sequence joins TRBV12-5 and TRBJ1-1; TRBD1 is a possible D gene (6 bases). In germline, CDR1 is LGHNT, CDR2 FRNRAP. With 3 bases removed from V and 6 bases from J, the gap between germline ends came to 11 bases. CDR3 size: 13 residues.

The chain joins TRBV6-2 or TRBV6-3 to TRBJ1-5; TRBD1 matches 9 bases. J was trimmed by 6 bases and V by 0 bases; bases with no gene match: 12. In germline, CDR1 is MNHEY, CDR2 SVGEGT. The CDR3 contains 18 residues. CDR3 DNA sequence: TGTGCCAGCAGTTACTCTACAGGGGGCTTAGGTACCCCTCAGCCCCAGCATTTT. Translating gives CASSYSTGGLGTPQPQHF.

This sequence joins TRBV20-1 and TRBJ1-1; the D is unclear. The germline gives CDR1 DFQATT, CDR2 SNEGSKA (reference sequence). CDR3 length equals 11 residues. The CDR3 DNA sequence: TGCAGCGCAAAGGATGAGGGTGAAGCTTTCTTT. Protein sequence: CSAKDEGEAFF.

The J gene is TRBJ2-1, the V gene TRBV9; D gene uncertain. Germline loops: CDR1 SGDLS, CDR2 YYNGEE. The CDR3 loop spans 15 amino acids. Deletions cut 0 bases from V and 5 bases from J, with 12 bases between. CDR3 sequence (DNA): TGTGCCAGCAGCGTAGGGTTGACTTATAACAATGAGCAGTTCTTC. Translation gives CASSVGLTYNNEQFF.

The V and J genes are TRBV20-1 and TRBJ1-1; D is possibly TRBD1 (6 bases). The CDR3 spans 11 residues. In germline, CDR1 is DFQATT, CDR2 SNEGSKA (reference sequence). The V gene lost 0 bases and the J gene lost 8 bases, with 7 bases spanning the gap. The CDR3 DNA follows: TGCAGTGCTAGAGAAACAGGGGAAGCTTTCTTT. It codes for CSARETGEAFF.

The V and J genes are TRBV15 and TRBJ2-5; 7 nucleotides line up with TRBD1. CDR3 length: 15 amino acids. V lost 0 bases and J lost 7; bases outside the gene matches: 8. The V gene's germline CDR1 is LNHNV and CDR2 YYDKDF (reference sequence). The CDR3: CATSRDAQGERTQYF. The CDR3 DNA follows: TGTGCCACCAGCAGAGATGCGCAGGGGGAACGGACCCAGTACTTC.

The chain carries TRBV15 and TRBJ2-7; weak D call: TRBD1 (5 bases). Germline CDR1 is LNHNV and CDR2 is YYDKDF (reference sequence). Trimming cost V 3 bases and J 1 base, with 13 bases left between them. This CDR3 spans 15 amino acids. CDR3 residues: CATSRDRQPSYEQYF. CDR3 bases: TGTGCCACCAGCAGGGATAGACAGCCGTCCTACGAGCAGTACTTC.

This chain links TRBV15 with TRBJ2-3; possible D gene TRBD1, 8 bases. CDR3 size: 14 residues. Germline V CDR1 and CDR2: LNHNV, YYDKDF (reference sequence). V shed 2 bases and J shed 6 bases, with 12 bases lying between them. The CDR3 sequence is CATSRTGGEDTQYF. In DNA, the CDR3 is TGTGCCACCAGCAGAACAGGGGGGGAGGATACGCAGTATTTT.

This chain connects TRBV18 to TRBJ2-7; 7 bases agree with TRBD1. This CDR3 region has 16 residues. Per the germline V gene, CDR1 is KGHSH and CDR2 is LQKENI. Trimming at V came to 0 bases and at J to 3 bases, leaving 8 bases not matched to a gene. DNA for the CDR3: TGTGCCAGCTCACCACCGGGGCAGGGGGTGCGCTACGAGCAGTACTTC. The encoded protein is CASSPPGQGVRYEQYF.

The chain uses TRBV20-1 and TRBJ2-3; 14 positions match TRBD2. The ends lost 3 bases at V and 6 bases at J; junction bases unmatched: 14. Per the germline V gene, CDR1 is DFQATT and CDR2 is SNEGSKA (reference sequence). This CDR3 spans 18 amino acids. The CDR3 DNA reads TGCAGTGCTAGTGATCGGGGACTAGCGGGAGTTCCTTCGGATACGCAGTATTTT. This sequence encodes CSASDRGLAGVPSDTQYF.

This sequence joins TRBV27 and TRBJ1-2, with no clear D. The V and J ends lost 3 bases and 6 bases respectively, with 11 bases between them. This CDR3 region has 13 residues. The germline V gene encodes CDR1 MNHEY and CDR2 SMNVEV (reference sequence). CDR3 residues: CASSFFPVDGYTF. The CDR3 DNA reads TGTGCCAGCAGTTTTTTCCCAGTGGATGGCTACACCTTC.

In its sample, this clone was seen a few times. The V and J genes are TRBV29-1 and TRBJ1-2; 7 positions match TRBD1. Germline CDR1 is SQVTM and CDR2 is ANQGSEA. V gave up 6 bases and J gave up 3 bases; unmatched junction bases: 10. The CDR3 is 14 amino acids. DNA for the CDR3: TGCAGCGTGGACAGCAGGGGGGAGGACTATGGCTACACCTTC. Amino acid sequence: CSVDSRGEDYGYTF.

The chain carries TRBV5-1 and TRBJ1-1; TRBD1 agrees at 11 bases. V lost 4 bases to trimming and J lost 6 bases; unmatched junction nucleotides: 8. The germline V gene has CDR1 SGHRS and CDR2 YFSETQ. CDR3 length equals 15 residues. CDR3 loop: CASSPGQGASPEAFF. CDR3 sequence (DNA): TGCGCCAGCAGCCCCGGACAGGGGGCCTCCCCTGAAGCTTTCTTT.

The chain recombines TRBV7-3 with TRBJ2-7; 12 bases fit TRBD2. The CDR3 sequence is 15 residues long. After removal of 5 bases from V and 7 bases from J, the junction contained 9 bases not matched to a gene. Germline V gene data show CDR1 as SGHTA and CDR2 as FQGTGA. For the CDR3, the DNA is TGTGCCAGCAGCCAGAGACTAGCGGGAGTAGATGAGCAGTACTTC. Translation gives CASSQRLAGVDEQYF.

The V call is TRBV5-6, the J call TRBJ1-5; possibly TRBD1 for D (5 bases). V shed 3 bases and J shed 4 bases, with 11 bases lying between them. The CDR3 runs to 14 residues. Per the germline V gene, CDR1 is SGHDT and CDR2 is YYEEEE. As DNA, the CDR3 is TGTGCCAGCAGCTCGGAGGGGAGGAATCAGCCCCAGCATTTT. As protein: CASSSEGRNQPQHF. The full variable domain, rest sourced from reference TRBV5-6 and TRBJ1-5, is DAGVTQSPTHLIKTRGQQVTLRCSPKSGHDTVSWYQQALGQGPQFIFQYYEEEERQRGNFPDRFSGHQFPNYSSELNVNALLLGDSALYLCASSSEGRNQPQHFGDGTRLSIL.

The V gene is TRBV4-2, the J gene TRBJ2-3; no clear D gene. V was trimmed by 0 bases and J by 5 bases, leaving 12 bases between them. The CDR3 runs 15 residues. Germline CDR1 is LGHNA and CDR2 is YNFKEQ. CDR3 region: CASSQDHRSGDTQYF. In DNA form, the CDR3 reads TGTGCCAGCAGCCAAGATCACAGATCAGGAGATACGCAGTATTTT.

The chain links TRBV5-1 to TRBJ2-7; maybe TRBD1 (6 bases). Per the germline V gene, CDR1 is SGHRS and CDR2 is YFSETQ. CDR3 size: 14 residues. Trimming shortened V by 6 bases and J by 6 bases, and 19 bases separated the two germline ends. CDR3 sequence (DNA): TGCGCCAGCACCCAAACCCAGGGGCCGGGCGAGCAGTACTTC. It encodes CASTQTQGPGEQYF.

The V gene is TRBV30, the J gene TRBJ1-2; a weak D match, TRBD1 (6 bases). Trimming pared 5 bases from V and 7 bases from J, leaving 17 bases between. The germline gives CDR1 GTSNPN, CDR2 SVGIG (reference sequence). The CDR3 has 13 residues. The CDR3 sequence: CAWGRGGASGYTF. As DNA, the CDR3 is TGTGCCTGGGGCCGCGGGGGGGCGAGTGGCTACACCTTC.

This chain connects TRBV5-5 to TRBJ1-1; D not certain. Trimming took 2 bases from V and 0 from J, leaving 8 bases between them. This CDR3 region has 14 residues. Per germline, CDR1 SGHKS and CDR2 YYEKEE (reference sequence). DNA of the CDR3: TGTGCCAGCAGCTTAAGCCTGCTGAACACTGAAGCTTTCTTT. It codes for CASSLSLLNTEAFF.

This chain uses TRBV29-1 with TRBJ1-4; D gene ambiguous. CDR1 and CDR2 (germline): SQVTM, ANQGSEA. Between the trimmed V and J ends, which lost 4 bases and 6 bases, there was a span of 12 bases. The CDR3 has 13 amino acids. The CDR3 DNA reads TGCAGCGTTGGGGCAGGCAGGCATGAAAAACTGTTTTTT. This encodes CSVGAGRHEKLFF.

This chain joins TRBV24-1 and TRBJ2-7, with 11 bases that match TRBD1. After removal of 6 bases from V and 3 bases from J, the junction contained 6 bases not matched to a gene. Per germline, CDR1 KGHDR and CDR2 SFDVKD. The CDR3 spans 15 residues. The DNA for the CDR3 is TGTGCCACCAGTTCGGCGGGACAGGGGGTCTACGAGCAGTACTTC. Translating it yields CATSSAGQGVYEQYF.

The CDR3 nucleotides are TGTGCCAGTAGTATAGGCGGGACTAGCGGTTCCGATGAGCAGTTCTTC. This translates into CASSIGGTSGSDEQFF. The rearrangement uses TRBV19 and TRBJ2-1; TRBD2 agrees at 11 bases. The V and J ends lost 1 base and 8 bases, in that order; junction bases with no gene match: 7. The V gene's germline CDR1 is LNHDA and CDR2 SQIVND (reference sequence). There are 16 residues in the CDR3.